This T cell receptor beta chain stems from a study of blood T cell repertoires in COVID-19. Study overall: Donors in the United States, Italy and Spain gave samples during acute or convalescent COVID-19. From T cells, B-cell-depleted T cells, or PBMCs came the material, which was cDNA or gDNA.

In the source study's methods: Researchers report that nucleated cell counts were estimated from reference gene primer amplification. Assay used: immunoSEQ multiplex PCR; TCRdb lists only in-frame clones, some missing. V and J calls plus clone size are reproduced from that table; the DNA served to infer D and trimming. This table holds approximately 270,000 clones, about 80% found once. Germline V gene sequence: CDR1 MDHEN, CDR2 SYDVKM. The CDR3 loop spans 16 amino acids. Trimming cost V 0 bases and J 4 bases, with 13 bases left between them. V and J are TRBV28 and TRBJ1-3; D perhaps matches TRBD1 (5 bases). The receptor's source is an elderly man with acute or convalescent COVID-19. The sample comprised peripheral blood. Here the CDR3 reads CASSLWGHRFGNTIYF. The CDR3, as DNA: TGTGCCAGCAGTTTATGGGGGCACAGATTCGGAAACACCATATATTTT.